One sample yielded the 13 T cell receptor beta chains listed below, sequenced in a study of blood T cell repertoires in COVID-19 (dated by TCRdb to 2020 to 2021). Receptors were amplified or captured by the immunoSEQ multiplex PCR assay. TCRdb stores this immuneACCESS table with in-frame sequences only. Part of the clones is absent; in the studies checked, under half of the shortfall reflects unresolved V genes, and no reason is known for the rest. For this sample the table gives about 190,000 clones, of which almost 85% were detected only once. Clones ranked in the top ten supply 4.5% to 5.5% of the sample. Sequenced material: peripheral blood. These receptors were obtained from a woman in her 70s with active or convalescent COVID-19.

This clone showed up just once. The V gene is TRBV6-5, the J gene TRBJ2-7; TRBD2 matches 8 bases. This CDR3 has 15 residues. V lost 5 bases and J lost 4; bases outside the gene matches: 10. From germline, CDR1 is MNHEY and CDR2 SVGAGI. DNA of the CDR3: TGTGCCAGCAGTCGTCGGGAGGGAGCGATTTACGAGCAGTACTTC. It translates to CASSRREGAIYEQYF.

The V and J genes are TRBV14 and TRBJ2-2, with D possibly being TRBD2 (5 bases). V lost 3 bases, J lost 6 bases, and 14 bases lay in between. Germline-derived CDR1 and CDR2 are SGHDN and FVKESK. The CDR3 extends over 15 amino acids. The CDR3 sequence is CASSQDPTRAGELFF. Here the CDR3 DNA reads TGTGCCAGCAGCCAGGACCCTACTAGGGCCGGGGAGCTGTTTTTT.

The rearrangement joins TRBV28 to TRBJ1-4; D not resolved. V was pared by 3 bases and J by 8 bases, with 25 bases between. The length of the CDR3 is 18 residues. Germline V gene data show CDR1 as MDHEN and CDR2 as SYDVKM. The CDR3 spells CASSLAGPLGGMGEKLFF. Here the CDR3 DNA reads TGTGCCAGCAGTTTGGCCGGCCCCCTGGGAGGGATGGGGGAAAAACTGTTTTTT.

The chain has TRBV5-1 and TRBJ2-1, with 7 bases aligning to TRBD2. This CDR3 is 15 amino acids long. V lost 0 bases to trimming and J lost 2 bases; unmatched junction nucleotides: 2. In germline, CDR1 is SGHRS, CDR2 YFSETQ. In nucleotides, the CDR3 is TGCGCCAGCAGCTTGGGACTAGCTACCTACAATGAGCAGTTCTTC. Residues: CASSLGLATYNEQFF.

This clone was found a few times. V gene TRBV29-1 combines with J gene TRBJ1-1; D is unclear. Germline lookup yields CDR1 SQVTM and CDR2 ANQGSEA. Trimming shortened V by 7 bases and J by 10 bases, and 16 bases separated the two germline ends. The CDR3 extends over 11 amino acids. The CDR3 DNA reads TGCAGCGCCCAGGAAGGCCTCAGAGCTTTCTTT. It yields the protein CSAQEGLRAFF.

V gene TRBV27 combines with J gene TRBJ1-4; TRBD1 matches 8 bases. CDR3 length: 15 amino acids. V trimming: 3 bases; J trimming: 5 bases; junction bases outside the gene matches: 5. Germline loops: CDR1 MNHEY, CDR2 SMNVEV (reference sequence). CDR3 DNA: TGTGCCAGCAGTTTTCAGGGGGCAGGGAATGAAAAACTGTTTTTT. Protein product: CASSFQGAGNEKLFF.

The V gene is TRBV24-1, the J gene TRBJ2-1; D gene unclear. The germline gives CDR1 KGHDR, CDR2 SFDVKD. The CDR3 contains 16 residues. Trimming removed 3 bases at V and 0 bases at J, with 11 bases between. CDR3: CATSDRGESSYNEQFF. Written as DNA, the CDR3 is TGTGCCACCAGTGATAGAGGAGAGAGCTCCTACAATGAGCAGTTCTTC.

The rearrangement joins TRBV7-9 to TRBJ2-2; the D gene is possibly TRBD1 (6 bases). CDR3 size: 14 residues. Trimming stripped 10 bases from V and 4 bases from J, with 16 bases between. CDR1 and CDR2 (germline): SEHNR, FQNEAQ (reference sequence). As DNA, the CDR3 is TGTGCCACCGGTGGGGGCGCGGTCACCGGGGAGCTGTTTTTT. This translates into CATGGGAVTGELFF.

CDR3 in amino acids: CATSGRGGSVLRPYEQYF. The CDR3 region has the DNA TGTGCCACCAGTGGACGTGGCGGGAGCGTCCTCAGACCCTACGAGCAGTACTTC. The chain recombines TRBV24-1 with TRBJ2-7; TRBD2 matches at 7 bases. Trimming took 5 bases from V and 2 from J; bases not matched to a gene: 17. This CDR3 is 18 amino acids long. Germline-derived CDR1 and CDR2 are KGHDR and SFDVKD.

This clone was seen only once. V and J are TRBV7-6 and TRBJ2-3; a weak D match, TRBD2 (6 bases). The V and J ends lost 1 base and 6 bases respectively, with 20 bases between them. This CDR3 has 17 residues. Germline lookup yields CDR1 SGHVS and CDR2 FNYEAQ. The CDR3 nucleotides read TGTGCCAGCAGCTTAGGGGCCGGGAGTGGGGCTAAGGATACGCAGTATTTT. Amino acids: CASSLGAGSGAKDTQYF.

The chain carries TRBV18 and TRBJ2-6; D ambiguous. This CDR3 is built from 16 residues. Between the trimmed V and J ends, which lost 3 bases and 0 bases, there was a span of 9 bases. In germline, CDR1 is KGHSH, CDR2 LQKENI. CDR3 protein: CASSPQPGSGANVLTF. CDR3 DNA: TGTGCCAGCTCACCCCAGCCAGGCTCTGGGGCCAACGTCCTGACTTTC.

Comments on this clone: Additional DNA sequences in this sample encode the identical CDR3. The CDR3 coding sequence is TGTGCCAGCTCACCACTAGCGGTCAGCTCCTACAATGAGCAGTTCTTC. Translation gives CASSPLAVSSYNEQFF. This chain connects TRBV18 to TRBJ2-1; perhaps TRBD2 as D (6 bases). Germline-derived CDR1 and CDR2 are KGHSH and LQKENI. Trimming pared 1 base from V and 0 bases from J, leaving 10 bases between. CDR3 length: 16 amino acids.

The V gene is TRBV7-2, the J gene TRBJ2-5; TRBD2 matches 8 bases. Germline V gene data show CDR1 as SGHTA and CDR2 as FQGNSA. The CDR3 contains 14 residues. Germline trimming cut 4 bases from V and 3 bases from J; bases unmatched to any gene: 4. CDR3 DNA sequence: TGTGCCAGCAGCTATCCGGGACTAGAAGAGACCCAGTACTTC. This gives the protein CASSYPGLEETQYF.